This T cell receptor (beta chain) was identified during a study of shared clonotypes between healthy human individuals. Study-level information: Three plates were used per donor for CD4 naive, three for CD4 memory, two for CD8 naive and one for CD8 memory.

In germline, CDR1 is LGHNA, CDR2 YNFKEQ. The V gene end was trimmed by 3 bases and the J gene end by 2 bases; junction bases not matched to a gene: 3. This CDR3 contains 14 residues. Only CD45RO-negative cells positively selected for CCR7 counted as naive CD8 cells, so terminally differentiated effector memory CD45RA+ cells were excluded. Evenly divided among several immunoSEQ plates was the genomic DNA of each subset. As processed by the authors: With immunoSEQ giving junction-only sequences and no quality scores, filtering differed. Sequenced by immunoSEQ multiplex PCR; TCRdb stores in-frame clones only, minus some. That table supplies the V and J calls and clone size; D and trimming were determined from the DNA. The data hold 2 million or so clones, with about 95% observed a single time. Remarks on this clone: Its target is not known.

Study results and caveats: Rarefaction curves obtained for sorted subsets showed sequencing incomplete despite large depth.

This chain links TRBV4-2 with TRBJ1-2, with TRBD1 matching 7 bases. Sample: naive CD8+ T cells sorted from blood. This TCR derives from a man between 18 and 35 years old in good health. The CDR3 bases are TGTGCCAGCAGCCAGGGGGGACAGAACTATGGCTACACCTTC. Amino acids: CASSQGGQNYGYTF.